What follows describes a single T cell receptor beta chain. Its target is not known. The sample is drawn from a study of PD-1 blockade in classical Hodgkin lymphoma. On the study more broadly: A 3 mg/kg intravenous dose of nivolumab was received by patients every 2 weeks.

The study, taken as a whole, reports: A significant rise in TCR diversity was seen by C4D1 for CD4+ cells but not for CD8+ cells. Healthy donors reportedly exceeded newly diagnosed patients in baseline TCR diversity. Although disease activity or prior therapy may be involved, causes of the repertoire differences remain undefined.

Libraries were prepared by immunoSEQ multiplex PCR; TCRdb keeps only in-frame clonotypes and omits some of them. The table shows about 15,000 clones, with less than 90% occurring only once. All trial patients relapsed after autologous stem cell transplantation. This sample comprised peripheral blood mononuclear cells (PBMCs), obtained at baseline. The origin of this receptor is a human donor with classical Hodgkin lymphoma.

The CDR3: CASSRGRVYEQYF. The CDR3 coding sequence is TGTGCCAGCAGTCGTGGCAGGGTCTACGAGCAGTACTTC. This rearrangement joins TRBV7-3 to TRBJ2-5; possibly TRBD1 for D (5 bases). The J call may be in error: the DNA end matches TRBJ2-7 better. The CDR3 loop spans 13 amino acids. Germline-derived CDR1 and CDR2 are SGHTA and FQGTGA.